This T cell receptor (beta chain) was retrieved from a study of T cell responses to AZD1222 COVID-19 vaccine. V dropped 0 bases and J dropped 6 bases, with 9 bases sitting between them. The CDR3 consists of 14 residues. From germline, CDR1 is SGDLS and CDR2 YYNGEE. Study-level findings and limits: The donor cohort was predominantly white British with a female majority, and clonal diversity may have been underestimated. As reported, nearly half of all spike-specific TCRs target variant regions that are unmutated.

With respect to this clone: The antigen remains undetermined.

Sequencing was performed with immunoSEQ multiplex PCR; in TCRdb, only in-frame clones are kept and a portion is missing. The data contain roughly 150,000 clones, 90% of them singletons. The sequencing here drew on peripheral blood, taken on day 0 of AZD1222 vaccination. The TCR comes from an adult in good health. This chain links TRBV9 with TRBJ2-2, with D unresolved. CDR3 DNA: TGTGCCAGCAGCGTAGCGACGGGCTCCGGGGAGCTGTTTTTT. This codes for CASSVATGSGELFF.